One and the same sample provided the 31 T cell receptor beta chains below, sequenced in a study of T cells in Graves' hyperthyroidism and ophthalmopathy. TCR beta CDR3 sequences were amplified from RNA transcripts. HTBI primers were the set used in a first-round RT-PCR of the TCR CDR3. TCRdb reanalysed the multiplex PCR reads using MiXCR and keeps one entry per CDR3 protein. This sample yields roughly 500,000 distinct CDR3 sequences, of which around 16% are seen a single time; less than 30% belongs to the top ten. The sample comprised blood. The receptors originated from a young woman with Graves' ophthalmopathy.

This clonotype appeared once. In nucleotides, the CDR3 is TGTGCCAGCAGTTTCTCCGGACAGAGCTACGAGCAGTACTTC. This sequence encodes CASSFSGQSYEQYF. The gene calls are TRBV12-3 or TRBV12-4 and TRBJ2-7, with a tentative D call TRBD1 (6 bases). The V end lost 3 bases, the J end lost 3 bases, and 12 bases lay between the germline ends. The CDR3 extends over 14 amino acids.

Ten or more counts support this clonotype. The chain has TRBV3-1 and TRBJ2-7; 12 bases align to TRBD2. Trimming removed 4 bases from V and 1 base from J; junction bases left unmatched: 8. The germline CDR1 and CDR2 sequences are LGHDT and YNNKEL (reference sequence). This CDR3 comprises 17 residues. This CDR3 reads CASSPPLAGGLSYEQYF. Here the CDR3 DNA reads TGTGCCAGCAGCCCCCCACTAGCGGGAGGCCTATCCTACGAGCAGTACTTC.

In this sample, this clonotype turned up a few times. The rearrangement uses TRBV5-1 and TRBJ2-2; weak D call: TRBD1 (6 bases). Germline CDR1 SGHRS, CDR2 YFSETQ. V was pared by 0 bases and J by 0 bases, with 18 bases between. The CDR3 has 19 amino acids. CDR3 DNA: TGCGCCAGCAGCTTGGTGCAGGGGCAGCCCTTCGCGAACACCGGGGAGCTGTTTTTT. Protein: CASSLVQGQPFANTGELFF.

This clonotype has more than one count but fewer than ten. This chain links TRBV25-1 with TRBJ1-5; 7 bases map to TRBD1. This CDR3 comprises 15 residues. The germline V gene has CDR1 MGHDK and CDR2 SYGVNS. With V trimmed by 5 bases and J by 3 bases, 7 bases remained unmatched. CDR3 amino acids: CASSPPGQINQPQHF. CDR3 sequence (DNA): TGTGCCAGCAGTCCTCCGGGACAGATCAATCAGCCCCAGCATTTT.

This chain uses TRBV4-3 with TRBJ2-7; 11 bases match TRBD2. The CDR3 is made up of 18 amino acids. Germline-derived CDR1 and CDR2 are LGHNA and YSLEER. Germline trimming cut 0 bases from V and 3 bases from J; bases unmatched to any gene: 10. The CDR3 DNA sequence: TGCGCCAGCAGCCAAGAGGCGGATAGCGGGAGGGTCCGCTACGAGCAGTACTTC. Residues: CASSQEADSGRVRYEQYF.

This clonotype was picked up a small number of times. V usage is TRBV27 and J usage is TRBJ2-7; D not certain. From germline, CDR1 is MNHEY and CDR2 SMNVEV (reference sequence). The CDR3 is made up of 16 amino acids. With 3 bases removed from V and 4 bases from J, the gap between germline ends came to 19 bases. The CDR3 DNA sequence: TGTGCCAGCAGTTTGGGTCTCTTGTCCTGGGGTTACGAGCAGTACTTC. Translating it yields CASSLGLLSWGYEQYF.

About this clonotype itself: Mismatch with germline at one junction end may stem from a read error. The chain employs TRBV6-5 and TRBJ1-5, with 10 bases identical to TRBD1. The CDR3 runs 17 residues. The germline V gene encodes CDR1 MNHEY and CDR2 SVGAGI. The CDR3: CASIYRDRGNSNQPQHF. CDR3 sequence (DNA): TGTGCCAGCATTTACCGGGACAGGGGAAATAGCAATCAGCCCCAGCATTTT.

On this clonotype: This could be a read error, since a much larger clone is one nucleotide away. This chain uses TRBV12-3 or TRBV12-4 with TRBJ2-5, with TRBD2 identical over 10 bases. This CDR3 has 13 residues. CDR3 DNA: TGTGCCAGCCGGACTAGCGGACAAGAGACCAAGTACTTC. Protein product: CASRTSGQETKYF.

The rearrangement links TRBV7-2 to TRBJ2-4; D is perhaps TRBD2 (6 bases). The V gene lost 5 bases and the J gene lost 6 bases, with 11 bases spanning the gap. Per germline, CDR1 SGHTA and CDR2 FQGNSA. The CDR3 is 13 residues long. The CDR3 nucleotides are TGTGCCAGCAGCCCCGGAGGGAGAAACATTCAGTACTTC. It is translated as CASSPGGRNIQYF.

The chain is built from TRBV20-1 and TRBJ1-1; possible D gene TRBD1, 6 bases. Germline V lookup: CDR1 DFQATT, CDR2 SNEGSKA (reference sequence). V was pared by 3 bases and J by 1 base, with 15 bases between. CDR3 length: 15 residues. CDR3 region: CSASGGRMGNTEAFF. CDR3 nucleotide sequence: TGCAGTGCTAGCGGGGGGCGAATGGGGAACACTGAAGCTTTCTTT.

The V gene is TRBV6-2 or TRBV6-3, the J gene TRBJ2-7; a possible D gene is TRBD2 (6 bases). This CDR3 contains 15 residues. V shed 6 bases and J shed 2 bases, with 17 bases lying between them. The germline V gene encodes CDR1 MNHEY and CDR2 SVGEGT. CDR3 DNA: TGTGCCAGCAGCCATGGGGACTCGTACCCCTACGAGCAGTACTTC. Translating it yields CASSHGDSYPYEQYF.

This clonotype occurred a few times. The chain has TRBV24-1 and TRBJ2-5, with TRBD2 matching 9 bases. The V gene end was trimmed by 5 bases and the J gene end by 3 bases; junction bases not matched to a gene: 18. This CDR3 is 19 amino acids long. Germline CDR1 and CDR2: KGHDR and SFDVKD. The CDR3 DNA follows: TGTGCCACCAGTGGCCCTACTACTATTAGCGGGAGTTTTGAAGAGACCCAGTACTTC. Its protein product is CATSGPTTISGSFEETQYF.

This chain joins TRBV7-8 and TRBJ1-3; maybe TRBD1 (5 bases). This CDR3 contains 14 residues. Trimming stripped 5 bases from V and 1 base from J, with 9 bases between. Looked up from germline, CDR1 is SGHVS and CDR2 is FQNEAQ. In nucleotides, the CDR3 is TGTGCCAGCAGCCCCCGGGGGTCTGGAAACACCATATATTTT. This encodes CASSPRGSGNTIYF.

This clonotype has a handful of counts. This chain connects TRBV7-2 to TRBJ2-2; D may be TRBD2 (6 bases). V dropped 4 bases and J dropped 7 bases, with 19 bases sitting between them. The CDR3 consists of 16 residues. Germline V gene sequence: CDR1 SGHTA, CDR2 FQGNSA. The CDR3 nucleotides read TGTGCCAGCAGCTCCCGTGGGGGAGGATTGGGCGGGGAGCTGTTTTTT. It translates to CASSSRGGGLGGELFF.

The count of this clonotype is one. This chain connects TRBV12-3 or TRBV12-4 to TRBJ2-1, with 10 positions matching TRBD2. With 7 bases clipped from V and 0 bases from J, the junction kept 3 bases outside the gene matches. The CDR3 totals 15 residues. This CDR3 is CASTVAGGSYNEQFF. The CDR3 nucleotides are TGTGCCAGCACCGTAGCGGGAGGCTCCTACAATGAGCAGTTCTTC.

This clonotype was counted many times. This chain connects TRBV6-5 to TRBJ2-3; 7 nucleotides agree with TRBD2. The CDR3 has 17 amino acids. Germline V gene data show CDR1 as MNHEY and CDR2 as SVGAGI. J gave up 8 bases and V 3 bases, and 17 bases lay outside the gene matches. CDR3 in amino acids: CASSYEGLRSPQSTQYF. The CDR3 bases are TGTGCCAGCAGTTATGAGGGACTACGATCACCTCAAAGTACGCAGTATTTT.

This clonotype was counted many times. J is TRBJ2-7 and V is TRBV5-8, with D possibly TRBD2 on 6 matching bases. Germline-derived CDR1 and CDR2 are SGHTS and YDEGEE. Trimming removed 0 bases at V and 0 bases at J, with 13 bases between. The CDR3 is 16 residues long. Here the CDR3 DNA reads TGTGCCAGCAGCTTGGGCGGCGGGGACTTCTCCTACGAGCAGTACTTC. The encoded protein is CASSLGGGDFSYEQYF.

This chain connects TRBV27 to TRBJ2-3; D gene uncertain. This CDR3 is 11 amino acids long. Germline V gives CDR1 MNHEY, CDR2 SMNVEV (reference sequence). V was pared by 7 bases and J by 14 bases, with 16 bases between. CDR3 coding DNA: TGTGCCAGCACAGATTGGACCCTTCGGTATTTT. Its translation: CASTDWTLRYF.

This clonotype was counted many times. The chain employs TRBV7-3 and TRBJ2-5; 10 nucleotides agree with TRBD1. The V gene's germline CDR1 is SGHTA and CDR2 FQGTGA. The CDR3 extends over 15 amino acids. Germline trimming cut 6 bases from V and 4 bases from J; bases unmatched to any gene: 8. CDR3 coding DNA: TGTGCCAGCAGTCCGGGACAGGGGAGAAGAGAGACCCAGTACTTC. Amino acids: CASSPGQGRRETQYF.

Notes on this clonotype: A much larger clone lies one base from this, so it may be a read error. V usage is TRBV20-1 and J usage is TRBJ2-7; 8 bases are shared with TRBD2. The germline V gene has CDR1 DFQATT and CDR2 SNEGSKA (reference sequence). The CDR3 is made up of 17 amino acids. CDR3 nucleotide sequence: TGCAGTGCTGGAGATCTATCGGGGGCGGGAGGTCCCTACGAGCAGTACTTC. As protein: CSAGDLSGAGGPYEQYF.

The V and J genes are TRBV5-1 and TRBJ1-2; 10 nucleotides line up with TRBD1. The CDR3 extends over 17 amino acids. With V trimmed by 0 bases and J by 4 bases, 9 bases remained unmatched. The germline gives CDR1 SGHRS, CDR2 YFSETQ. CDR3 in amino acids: CASSLEMPGQGIYGYTF. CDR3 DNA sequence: TGCGCCAGCAGCTTGGAGATGCCGGGACAGGGGATCTATGGCTACACCTTC.

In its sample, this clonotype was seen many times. DNA of the CDR3: TGTGCCAGCAGCTTAGCCGGGACAGTTTCCTACGAGCAGTACTTC. Its translation: CASSLAGTVSYEQYF. V usage is TRBV11-1 and J usage is TRBJ2-7; the match to TRBD1 covers 7 bases. Trimming removed 0 bases from V and 1 base from J; junction bases left unmatched: 3. Looked up from germline, CDR1 is SGHAT and CDR2 is FQDESV (reference sequence). The CDR3 length is 15 residues.

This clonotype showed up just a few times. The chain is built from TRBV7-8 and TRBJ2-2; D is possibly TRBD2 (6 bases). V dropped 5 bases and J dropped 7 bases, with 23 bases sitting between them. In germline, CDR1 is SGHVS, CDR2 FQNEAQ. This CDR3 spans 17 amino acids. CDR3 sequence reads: CASSPAVLGRIGGELFF. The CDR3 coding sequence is TGTGCCAGCAGCCCAGCTGTTCTAGGGAGGATTGGCGGGGAGCTGTTTTTT.

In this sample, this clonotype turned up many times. The CDR3 DNA reads as TGCAGCGTTCTTCCTTGGACAGTGATTCCCGATAGGGTCGGCACAGATACGCAGTATTTT. Translating gives CSVLPWTVIPDRVGTDTQYF. This sequence joins TRBV29-1 and TRBJ2-3; tentatively, D is TRBD1 (6 bases). Trimming shortened V by 5 bases and J by 1 base, and 31 bases separated the two germline ends. This CDR3 is 20 amino acids long. Germline assignment: CDR1 SQVTM and CDR2 ANQGSEA.

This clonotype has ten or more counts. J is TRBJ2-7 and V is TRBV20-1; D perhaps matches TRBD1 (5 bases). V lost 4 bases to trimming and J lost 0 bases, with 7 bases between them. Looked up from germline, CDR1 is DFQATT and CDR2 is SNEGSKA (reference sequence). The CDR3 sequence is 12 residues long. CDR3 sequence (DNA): TGCAGTGCTAATCAGGGCTCCTACGAGCAGTACTTC. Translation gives CSANQGSYEQYF.

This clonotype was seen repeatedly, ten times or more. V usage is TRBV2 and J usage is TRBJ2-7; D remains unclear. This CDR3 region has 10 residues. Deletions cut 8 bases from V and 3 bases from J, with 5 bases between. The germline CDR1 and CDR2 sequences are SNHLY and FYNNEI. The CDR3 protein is CASANYEQYF. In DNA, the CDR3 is TGTGCCAGCGCCAACTACGAGCAGTACTTC.

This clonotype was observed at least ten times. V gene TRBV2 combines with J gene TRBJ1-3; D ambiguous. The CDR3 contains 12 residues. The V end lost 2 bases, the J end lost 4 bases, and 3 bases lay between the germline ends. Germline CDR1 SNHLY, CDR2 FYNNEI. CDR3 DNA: TGTGCCAGCAGTGAAACGGGAAACACCATATATTTT. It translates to CASSETGNTIYF.

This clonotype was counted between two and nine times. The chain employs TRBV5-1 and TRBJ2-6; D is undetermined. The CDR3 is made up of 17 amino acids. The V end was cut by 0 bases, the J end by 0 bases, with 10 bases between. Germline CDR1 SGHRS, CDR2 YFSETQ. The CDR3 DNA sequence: TGCGCCAGCAGCTTGGACCCCGTGGGCTCTGGGGCCAACGTCCTGACTTTC. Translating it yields CASSLDPVGSGANVLTF.

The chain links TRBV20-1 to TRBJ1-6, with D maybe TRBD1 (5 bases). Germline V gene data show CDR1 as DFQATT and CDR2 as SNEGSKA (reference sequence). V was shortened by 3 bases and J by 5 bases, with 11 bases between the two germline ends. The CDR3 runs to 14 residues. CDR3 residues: CSASTTVNNSPLHF. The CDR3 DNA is TGCAGTGCTAGCACGACAGTTAATAATTCACCCCTCCACTTT.

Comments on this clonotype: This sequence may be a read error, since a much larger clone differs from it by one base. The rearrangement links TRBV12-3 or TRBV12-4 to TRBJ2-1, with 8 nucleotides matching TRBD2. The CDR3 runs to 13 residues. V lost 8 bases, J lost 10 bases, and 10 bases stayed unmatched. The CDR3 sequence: CASGPAGVGEQFF. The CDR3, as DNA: TGTGCCAGCGGACCAGCGGGAGTTGGCGAGCAGTTCTTC.

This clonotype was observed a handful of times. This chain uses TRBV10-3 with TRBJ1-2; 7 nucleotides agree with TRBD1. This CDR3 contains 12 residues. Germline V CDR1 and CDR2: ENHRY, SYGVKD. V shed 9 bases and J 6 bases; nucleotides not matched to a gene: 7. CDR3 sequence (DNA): TGTGCCATAAGGACAGGTTCGGATGGCTACACCTTC. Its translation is CAIRTGSDGYTF.